This T cell receptor beta chain was sequenced for a study of vaccination and CD4 T cells after COVID-19. TCRdb used MiXCR to reprocess the PCR reads, holding one entry per CDR3 protein. The sample carries roughly 19,000 distinct CDR3 sequences, about three fifths recorded once. The CDR3 extends over 14 amino acids. Per the germline V gene, CDR1 is SQVTM and CDR2 is ANQGSEA. J was trimmed by 3 bases and V by 5 bases; bases with no gene match: 9. This TCR was sampled from a human donor who had recovered from COVID-19. The rearrangement links TRBV29-1 to TRBJ2-7; 8 bases align to TRBD2. The source was CD4+ T cells from blood, collected after SARS-CoV-2 vaccination. The CDR3 DNA sequence: TGCAGCGTTAGGGATCCCAGCGGGAGCTACGAGCAGTACTTC. Amino acids: CSVRDPSGSYEQYF.